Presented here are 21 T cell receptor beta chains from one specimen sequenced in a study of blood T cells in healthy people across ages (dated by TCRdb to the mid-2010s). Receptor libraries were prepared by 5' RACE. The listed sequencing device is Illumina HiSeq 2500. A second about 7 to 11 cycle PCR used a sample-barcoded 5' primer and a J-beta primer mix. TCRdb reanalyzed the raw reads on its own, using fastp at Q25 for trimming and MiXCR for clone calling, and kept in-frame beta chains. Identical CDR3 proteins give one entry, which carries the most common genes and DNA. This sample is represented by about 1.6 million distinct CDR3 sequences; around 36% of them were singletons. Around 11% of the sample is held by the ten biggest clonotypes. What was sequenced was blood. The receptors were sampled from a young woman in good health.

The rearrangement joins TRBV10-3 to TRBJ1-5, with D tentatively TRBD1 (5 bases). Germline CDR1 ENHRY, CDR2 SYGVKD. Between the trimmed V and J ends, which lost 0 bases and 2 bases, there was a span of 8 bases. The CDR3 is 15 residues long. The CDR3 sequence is CAISESREGNQPQHF. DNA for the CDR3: TGTGCCATCAGTGAGTCCAGGGAGGGCAATCAGCCCCAGCATTTT.

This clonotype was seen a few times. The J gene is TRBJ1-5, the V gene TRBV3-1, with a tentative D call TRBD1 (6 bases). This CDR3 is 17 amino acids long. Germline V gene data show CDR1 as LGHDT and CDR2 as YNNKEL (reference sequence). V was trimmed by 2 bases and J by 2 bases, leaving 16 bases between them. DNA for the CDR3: TGTGCCAGCAGCCAAACTTCTCCGACAGGTCGCAATCAGCCCCAGCATTTT. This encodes CASSQTSPTGRNQPQHF.

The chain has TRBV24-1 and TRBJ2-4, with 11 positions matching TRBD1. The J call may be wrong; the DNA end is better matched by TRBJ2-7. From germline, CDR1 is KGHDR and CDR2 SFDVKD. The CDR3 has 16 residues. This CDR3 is CATSETGTGGFNEQYF. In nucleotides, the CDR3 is TGTGCCACCAGTGAAACCGGGACAGGGGGATTCAACGAGCAGTACTTC.

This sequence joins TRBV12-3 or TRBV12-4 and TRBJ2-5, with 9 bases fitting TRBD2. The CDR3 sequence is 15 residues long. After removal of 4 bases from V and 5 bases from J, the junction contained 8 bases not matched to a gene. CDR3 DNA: TGTGCCAGCAGTTACTCTAGCGGGGTGTGGGAGACCCAGTACTTC. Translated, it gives CASSYSSGVWETQYF.

For the CDR3, the DNA is TGTGCCAGCAGCGTAAGTGTCAGTGCAGATACGCAGTATTTT. The encoded protein is CASSVSVSADTQYF. The chain combines TRBV9 with TRBJ2-3, with D unresolved. V was trimmed by 1 base and J by 4 bases, leaving 10 bases between them. Germline V gene lookup returns CDR1 SGDLS and CDR2 YYNGEE. This CDR3 has 14 amino acids.

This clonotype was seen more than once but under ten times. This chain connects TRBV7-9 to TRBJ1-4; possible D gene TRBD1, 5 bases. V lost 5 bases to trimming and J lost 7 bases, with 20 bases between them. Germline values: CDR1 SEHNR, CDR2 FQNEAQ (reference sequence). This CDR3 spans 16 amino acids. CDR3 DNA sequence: TGTGCCAGCAGCGGCTACCGGGACTCACCCATTGAAAAACTGTTTTTT. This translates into CASSGYRDSPIEKLFF. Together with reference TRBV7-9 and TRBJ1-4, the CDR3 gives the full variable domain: DTGVSQNPRHKITKRGQNVTFRCDPISEHNRLYWYRQTLGQGPEFLTYFQNEAQLEKSRLLSDRFSAERPKGSFSTLEIQRTEQGDSAMYLCASSGYRDSPIEKLFFGSGTQLSVL.

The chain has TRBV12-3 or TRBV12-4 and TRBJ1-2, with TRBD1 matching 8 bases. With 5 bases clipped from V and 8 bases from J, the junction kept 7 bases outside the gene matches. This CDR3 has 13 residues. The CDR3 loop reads CASSTDREAGYTF. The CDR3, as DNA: TGTGCCAGCAGTACGGACAGGGAGGCAGGCTACACCTTC.

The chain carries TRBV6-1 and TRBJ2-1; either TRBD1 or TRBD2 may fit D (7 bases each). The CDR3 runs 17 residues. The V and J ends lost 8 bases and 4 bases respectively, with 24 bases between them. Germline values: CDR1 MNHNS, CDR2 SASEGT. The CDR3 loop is CASEPRGGTVEYNEQFF. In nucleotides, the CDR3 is TGTGCCAGCGAACCTAGGGGGGGGACAGTCGAATACAATGAGCAGTTCTTC.

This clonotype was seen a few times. The CDR3 sequence: CASSLDLSGTVRSPLHF. The CDR3 bases are TGTGCCAGCAGTTTGGACCTATCCGGGACAGTACGTTCACCCCTCCACTTT. The chain has TRBV6-5 and TRBJ1-6; 7 bases match TRBD1. The CDR3 has 17 residues. Germline assignment: CDR1 MNHEY and CDR2 SVGAGI. Trimming took 4 bases from V and 9 from J; bases not matched to a gene: 15.

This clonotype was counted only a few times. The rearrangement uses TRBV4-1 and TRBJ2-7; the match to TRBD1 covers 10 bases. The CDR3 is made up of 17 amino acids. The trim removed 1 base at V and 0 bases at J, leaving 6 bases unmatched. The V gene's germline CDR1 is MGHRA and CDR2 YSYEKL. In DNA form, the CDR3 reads TGCGCCAGCAGCCAAGGGTTTGGGACAGGGGCCTCCTACGAGCAGTACTTC. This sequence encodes CASSQGFGTGASYEQYF.

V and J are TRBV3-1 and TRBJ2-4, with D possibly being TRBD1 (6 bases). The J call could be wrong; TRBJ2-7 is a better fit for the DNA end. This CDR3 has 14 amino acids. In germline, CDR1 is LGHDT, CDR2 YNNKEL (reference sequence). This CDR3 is CASSQWSRGDEQYF. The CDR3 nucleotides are TGTGCCAGCAGCCAATGGAGCAGGGGAGACGAGCAGTACTTC.

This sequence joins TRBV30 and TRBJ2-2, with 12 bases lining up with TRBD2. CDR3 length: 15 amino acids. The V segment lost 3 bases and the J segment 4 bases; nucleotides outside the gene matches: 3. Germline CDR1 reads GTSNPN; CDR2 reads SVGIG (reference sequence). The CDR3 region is CAWRLAGGPTGELFF. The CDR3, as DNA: TGTGCCTGGAGACTAGCGGGAGGCCCCACCGGGGAGCTGTTTTTT.

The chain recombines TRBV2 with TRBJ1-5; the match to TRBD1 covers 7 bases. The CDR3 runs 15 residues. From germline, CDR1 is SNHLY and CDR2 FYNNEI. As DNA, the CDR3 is TGTGCTTCCAACCGGGACAGCGGAAAAAATCAGCCCCAGCATTTT. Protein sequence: CASNRDSGKNQPQHF.

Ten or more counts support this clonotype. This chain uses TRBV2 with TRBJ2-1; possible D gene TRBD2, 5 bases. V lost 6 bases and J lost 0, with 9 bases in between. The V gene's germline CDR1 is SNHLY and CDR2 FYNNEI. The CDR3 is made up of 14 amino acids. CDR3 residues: CASRSGSSYNEQFF. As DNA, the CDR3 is TGTGCCAGCAGGTCGGGGAGCTCCTACAATGAGCAGTTCTTC. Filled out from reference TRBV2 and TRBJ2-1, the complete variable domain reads EPEVTQTPSHQVTQMGQEVILRCVPISNHLYFYWYRQILGQKVEFLVSFYNNEISEKSEIFDDQFSVERPDGSNFTLKIRSTKLEDSAMYFCASRSGSSYNEQFFGPGTRLTVL.

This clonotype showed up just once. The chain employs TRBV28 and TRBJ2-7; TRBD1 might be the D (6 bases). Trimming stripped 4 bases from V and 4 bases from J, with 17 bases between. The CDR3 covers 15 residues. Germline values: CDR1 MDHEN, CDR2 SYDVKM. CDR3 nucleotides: TGTGCCAGCAGTTCAGACACCCTGGGGGCGTACGAGCAGTACTTC. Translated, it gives CASSSDTLGAYEQYF.

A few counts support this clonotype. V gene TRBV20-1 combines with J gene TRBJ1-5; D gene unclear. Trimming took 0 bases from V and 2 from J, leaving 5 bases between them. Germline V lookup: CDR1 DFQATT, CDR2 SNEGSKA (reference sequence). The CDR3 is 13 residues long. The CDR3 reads CSAREWGNQPQHF. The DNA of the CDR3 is TGCAGTGCTAGAGAATGGGGCAATCAGCCCCAGCATTTT.

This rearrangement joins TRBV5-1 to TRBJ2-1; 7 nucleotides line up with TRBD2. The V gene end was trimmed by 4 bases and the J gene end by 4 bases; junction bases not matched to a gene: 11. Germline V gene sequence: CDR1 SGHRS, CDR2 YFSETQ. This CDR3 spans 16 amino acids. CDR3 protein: CASSPRALAEYNEQFF. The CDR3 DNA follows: TGCGCCAGCAGCCCGAGGGCCCTAGCGGAGTACAATGAGCAGTTCTTC.

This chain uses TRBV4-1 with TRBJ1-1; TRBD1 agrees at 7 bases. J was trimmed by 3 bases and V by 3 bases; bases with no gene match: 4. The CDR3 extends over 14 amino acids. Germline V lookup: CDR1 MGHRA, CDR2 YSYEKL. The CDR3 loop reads CASSQDTGDTEAFF. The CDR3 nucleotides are TGCGCCAGCAGCCAGGACACAGGGGACACTGAAGCTTTCTTT.

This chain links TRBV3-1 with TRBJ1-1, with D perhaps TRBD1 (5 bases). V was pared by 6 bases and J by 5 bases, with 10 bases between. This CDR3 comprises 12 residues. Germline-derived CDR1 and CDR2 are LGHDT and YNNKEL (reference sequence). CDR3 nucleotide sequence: TGTGCCAGCAGACAAAAGGGGACTGAAGCTTTCTTT. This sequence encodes CASRQKGTEAFF.

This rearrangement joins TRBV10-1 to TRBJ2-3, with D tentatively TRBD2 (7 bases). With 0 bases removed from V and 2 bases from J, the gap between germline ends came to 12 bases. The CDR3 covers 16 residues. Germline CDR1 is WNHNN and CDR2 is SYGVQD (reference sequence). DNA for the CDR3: TGCGCCAGCAGTGAGTCGAAAGGGGGGGTCACAGATACGCAGTATTTT. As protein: CASSESKGGVTDTQYF.

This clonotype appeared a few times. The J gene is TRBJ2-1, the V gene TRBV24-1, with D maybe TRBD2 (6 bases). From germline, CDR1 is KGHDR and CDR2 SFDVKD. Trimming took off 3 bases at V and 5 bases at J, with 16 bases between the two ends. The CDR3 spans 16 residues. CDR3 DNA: TGTGCCACCAGTGATCGGGGGACCAGAAGGAACAATGAGCAGTTCTTC. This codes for CATSDRGTRRNNEQFF.